The clone carrying this T cell receptor (beta chain) was seen repeatedly, ten times or more. The antigen remains unidentified. V was pared by 1 base and J by 5 bases, with 4 bases of the junction left unmatched. The CDR3 spans 15 residues. Germline lookup yields CDR1 LGHDT and CDR2 YNNKEL (reference sequence). The source of the sample is a study of metastatic and nonmetastatic thyroid tumors. Study as a whole: Comparison of repertoires was carried out across blood and tumor or nodule tissue from malignant and benign thyroid patients. Overall study results and limits: Compared with benign nodules, malignant thyroid tumors were reported to have significantly higher TCR beta diversity in both blood and tumor.

Thyroid surgery was preceded by no treatment in any patient. Through MiXCR, TCRdb re-clonotyped the PCR reads. The sample has tens of thousands of clones; roughly a fifth are singletons. This sequence originates from a female donor with papillary thyroid cancer or a benign thyroid nodule (not recorded which). Some clones in this sample may be carry-over from other donors' samples. The chain recombines TRBV3-1 with TRBJ2-2; 7 bases match TRBD2. The sequencing input was blood. The CDR3 nucleotides are TGTGCCAGCAGCCAAGCCGGGGGGAGAACCGGGGAGCTGTTTTTT. Protein: CASSQAGGRTGELFF.